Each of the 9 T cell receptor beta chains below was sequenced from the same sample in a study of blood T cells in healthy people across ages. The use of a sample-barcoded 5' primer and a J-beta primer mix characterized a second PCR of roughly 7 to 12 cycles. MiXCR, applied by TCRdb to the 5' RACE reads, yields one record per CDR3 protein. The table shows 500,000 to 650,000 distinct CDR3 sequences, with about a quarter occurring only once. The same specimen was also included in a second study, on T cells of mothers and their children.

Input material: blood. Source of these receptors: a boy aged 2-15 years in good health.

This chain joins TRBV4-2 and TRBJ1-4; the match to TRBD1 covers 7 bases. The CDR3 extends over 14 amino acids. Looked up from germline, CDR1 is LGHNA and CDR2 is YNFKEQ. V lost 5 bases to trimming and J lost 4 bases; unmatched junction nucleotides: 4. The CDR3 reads CASSSDRINEKLFF. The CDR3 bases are TGTGCCAGCAGCTCGGACAGGATTAATGAAAAACTGTTTTTT.

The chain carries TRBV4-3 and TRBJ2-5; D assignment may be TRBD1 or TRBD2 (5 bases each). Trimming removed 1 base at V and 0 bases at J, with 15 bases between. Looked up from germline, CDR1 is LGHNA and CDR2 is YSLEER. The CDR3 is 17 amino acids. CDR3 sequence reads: CASSQGDLSLYQETQYF. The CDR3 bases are TGCGCCAGCAGCCAAGGGGACCTTTCCTTGTACCAAGAGACCCAGTACTTC.

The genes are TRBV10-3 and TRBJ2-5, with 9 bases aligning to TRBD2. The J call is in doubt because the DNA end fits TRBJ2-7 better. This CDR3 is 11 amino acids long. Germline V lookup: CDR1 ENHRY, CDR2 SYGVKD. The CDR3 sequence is CAILAGYEQYF. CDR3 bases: TGTGCCATCCTAGCGGGGTACGAGCAGTACTTC.

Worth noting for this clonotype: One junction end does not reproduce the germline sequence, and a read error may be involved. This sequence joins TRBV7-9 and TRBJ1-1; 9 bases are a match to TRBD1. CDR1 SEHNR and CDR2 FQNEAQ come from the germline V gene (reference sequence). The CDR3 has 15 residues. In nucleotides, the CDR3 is TGTGCCAGCAGCTTAGGCGGACAGGGGAACACTGAATCTTTCTTT. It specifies CASSLGGQGNTESFF. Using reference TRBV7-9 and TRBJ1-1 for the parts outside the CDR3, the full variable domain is DTGVSQNPRHKITKRGQNVTFRCDPISEHNRLYWYRQTLGQGPEFLTYFQNEAQLEKSRLLSDRFSAERPKGSFSTLEIQRTEQGDSAMYLCASSLGGQGNTESFFGQGTRLTVV.

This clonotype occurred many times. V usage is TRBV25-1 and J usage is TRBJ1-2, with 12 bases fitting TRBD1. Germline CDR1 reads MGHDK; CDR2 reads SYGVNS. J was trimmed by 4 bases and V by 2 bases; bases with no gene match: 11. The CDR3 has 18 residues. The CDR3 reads CASSETTGTGGSLYGYTF. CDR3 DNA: TGTGCCAGCAGTGAAACCACCGGGACAGGGGGCTCTCTCTATGGCTACACCTTC.

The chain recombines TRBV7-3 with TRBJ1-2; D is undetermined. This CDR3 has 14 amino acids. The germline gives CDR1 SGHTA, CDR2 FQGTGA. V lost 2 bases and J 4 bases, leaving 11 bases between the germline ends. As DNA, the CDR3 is TGTGCCAGCAGCTTATTAGGTTTGGGCTATGGCTACACCTTC. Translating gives CASSLLGLGYGYTF.

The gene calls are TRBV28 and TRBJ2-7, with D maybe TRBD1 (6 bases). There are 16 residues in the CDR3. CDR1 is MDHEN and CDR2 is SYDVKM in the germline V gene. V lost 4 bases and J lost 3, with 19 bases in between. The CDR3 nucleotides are TGTGCCAGCAGTTCCCTTTCGGACAGTGGACGCTACGAGCAGTACTTC. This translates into CASSSLSDSGRYEQYF.

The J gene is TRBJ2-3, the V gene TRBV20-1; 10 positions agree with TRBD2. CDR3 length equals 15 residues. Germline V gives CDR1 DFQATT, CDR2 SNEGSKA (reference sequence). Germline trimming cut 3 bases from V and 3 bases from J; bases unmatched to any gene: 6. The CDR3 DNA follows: TGCAGTGCTAGGGTAGCGGGAGGAGGTACAGATACGCAGTATTTT. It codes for CSARVAGGGTDTQYF.

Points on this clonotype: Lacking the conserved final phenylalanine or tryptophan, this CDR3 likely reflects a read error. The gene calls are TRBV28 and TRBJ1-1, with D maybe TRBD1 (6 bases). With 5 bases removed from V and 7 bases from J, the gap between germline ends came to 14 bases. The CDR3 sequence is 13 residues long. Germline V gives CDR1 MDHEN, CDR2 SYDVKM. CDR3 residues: CASSPEGGFEAFL. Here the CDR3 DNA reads TGTGCCAGCAGTCCAGAAGGGGGGTTTGAAGCTTTCCTT.